Listed below are T cell receptor beta chains from one sample, sequenced in a study of T cell repertoires in ileal Crohn's disease. Some clones are missing from TCRdb's copy, which holds only in-frame ones; the method was immunoSEQ multiplex PCR. The table records tens of thousands of clones, 85% to 90% of them present only once. Material for sequencing was ileal tissue. These receptors all stem from an adult with Crohn's disease. Each CDR3 is given with its conserved first and last residue. D genes are given only for firm matches. The listing skips clone size in some rows; elsewhere it reads once, few, many or a size class.

TRBV5-4	NA	NA	TRBJ2-5	CASSLEGTQYF	TGTGCCAGCAGCTTAGAGGGGACCCAGTACTTC
TRBV5-1	TRBD1	NA	TRBJ1-2	CASSPGTGIGYTF	TGCGCCAGCAGCCCCGGGACAGGGATAGGCTACACCTTC
TRBV4-2	NA	NA	TRBJ1-2	CASSQDLASNYGYTF	TGTGCCAGCAGCCAAGATTTGGCCAGTAATTATGGCTACACCTTC
TRBV2	TRBD1	once	TRBJ1-1	CASSEVTGVNTEAFF	TGTGCCAGCAGTGAAGTCACAGGGGTGAACACTGAAGCTTTCTTT
TRBV11-3	TRBD1	once	TRBJ2-5	CASSFVTGGSGETQYF	TGTGCCAGCAGCTTCGTCACAGGGGGCTCAGGGGAGACCCAGTACTTC
TRBV19	NA	few	TRBJ1-5	CASIMQGSNQPQHF	TGTGCCAGTATTATGCAGGGGAGCAATCAGCCCCAGCATTTT
TRBV18	NA	NA	TRBJ2-3	CASSPQREDTQYF	TGTGCCAGCTCACCACAACGGGAGGATACGCAGTATTTT
TRBV6-1	TRBD2	NA	TRBJ2-1	CASSLTSGTYNEQFF	TGTGCCAGCAGTCTGACTAGCGGGACGTACAATGAGCAGTTCTTC
TRBV27	TRBD1	NA	TRBJ1-3	CASSLTGLGNTIYF	TGTGCCAGCAGTCTGACAGGGCTCGGAAACACCATATATTTT
TRBV6-1	NA	NA	TRBJ1-1	CASSRGLMNTEAFF	TGTGCCAGCAGTAGGGGACTTATGAACACTGAAGCTTTCTTT
TRBV6-5	NA	once	TRBJ1-5	CASSPTGLAPQPQHF	TGTGCCAGCAGCCCGACAGGCCTCGCGCCTCAGCCCCAGCATTTT
TRBV7-9	NA	once	TRBJ1-2	CASSPKSRNGYTF	TGTGCCAGCAGCCCTAAATCTCGAAATGGCTACACCTTC
TRBV19	NA	NA	TRBJ2-1	CASSRRVSREQFF	TGTGCCAGTAGTCGGAGGGTCTCCAGGGAGCAGTTCTTC
TRBV7-2	TRBD1	NA	TRBJ1-2	CASSYQGALGGYTF	TGTGCCAGCAGCTACCAGGGGGCGCTTGGTGGCTACACCTTC
TRBV29-1	NA	NA	TRBJ1-2	CSVALTESYGYTF	TGCAGCGTTGCCCTGACAGAATCCTATGGCTACACCTTC
TRBV2	TRBD1	NA	TRBJ2-3	CASTKSRGKYTDTQYF	TGTGCCAGCACGAAATCCAGGGGGAAGTACACAGATACGCAGTATTTT
TRBV27	TRBD1	NA	TRBJ1-2	CASSPTGARGYTF	TGTGCCAGCAGTCCAACAGGGGCTCGCGGCTACACCTTC
TRBV4-3	TRBD1	NA	TRBJ1-2	CASSQEIGTDYGYTF	TGCGCCAGCAGCCAAGAAATCGGGACAGACTATGGCTACACCTTC
TRBV6-5	TRBD1	NA	TRBJ1-1	CARTIQGSTEAFF	TGTGCCAGGACCATACAGGGGAGCACTGAAGCTTTCTTT
TRBV30	NA	few	TRBJ1-5	CAWSVGGSNQPQHF	TGTGCCTGGAGTGTAGGGGGTAGCAATCAGCCCCAGCATTTT
TRBV6-6	TRBD1	NA	TRBJ2-5	CASARGLRETQYF	TGTGCCAGTGCGAGGGGGCTAAGAGAGACCCAGTACTTC
TRBV7-2	TRBD2	NA	TRBJ2-1	CASSLAGGGETYNEQFF	TGTGCCAGCAGCTTAGCTGGGGGGGGTGAGACCTACAATGAGCAGTTCTTC
TRBV7-2	TRBD1	NA	TRBJ1-2	CASSLGQGSYTF	TGTGCCAGCAGCTTAGGACAGGGGAGCTACACCTTC
TRBV4-2	TRBD1	NA	TRBJ2-6	CASSLPPPTGANSGANVLTF	TGTGCCAGCAGCCTCCCACCACCGACAGGGGCTAACTCTGGGGCCAACGTCCTGACTTTC
TRBV5-1	NA	NA	TRBJ2-2	CASRGALNTGELFF	TGCGCCAGCCGGGGAGCCCTGAACACCGGGGAGCTGTTTTTT
TRBV6-1	TRBD1	few	TRBJ1-2	CASSERDRILYNYGYTF	TGTGCCAGCAGTGAGCGGGACAGGATCCTCTATAACTATGGCTACACCTTC
TRBV7-2	NA	NA	TRBJ2-7	CASSLNPFPNEQYF	TGTGCCAGCAGCTTAAACCCGTTTCCTAACGAGCAGTACTTC
TRBV6-1	NA	few	TRBJ1-4	CASSEVTGWAKLFF	TGTGCCAGCAGTGAGGTCACAGGTTGGGCGAAACTGTTTTTT
TRBV6-6	NA	NA	TRBJ1-1	CASRGLKENTEAFF	TGTGCCAGCAGGGGCTTGAAGGAGAACACTGAAGCTTTCTTT
TRBV7-7	TRBD1	NA	TRBJ2-5	CASSIGQGGETQYF	TGTGCTAGCAGCATAGGACAGGGCGGAGAGACCCAGTACTTC
TRBV5-1	TRBD2	NA	TRBJ2-7	CASSFRTSGEQYF	TGCGCCAGCAGCTTCCGGACTAGCGGCGAGCAGTACTTC
TRBV28	TRBD1	NA	TRBJ1-3	CASSGGQVYGNTIYF	TGTGCCAGCAGTGGGGGACAGGTGTATGGAAACACCATATATTTT
TRBV4-3	NA	NA	TRBJ1-1	CASSKLQLTGSRDTEAFF	TGCGCCAGCAGCAAACTACAACTTACAGGGTCACGGGACACTGAAGCTTTCTTT
TRBV21-1	NA	NA	TRBJ1-5	CARTGRGQPQHF	TGTGCCCGCACAGGGAGGGGTCAGCCCCAGCATTTT
TRBV2	TRBD2	once	TRBJ2-7	CASSRPSGRSYEQYF	TGTGCCAGCAGCCGCCCTAGCGGGAGATCCTACGAGCAGTACTTC
TRBV28	NA	NA	TRBJ1-2	CASSPRHRGWGYTF	TGTGCCAGCAGTCCGAGACATAGGGGGTGGGGCTACACCTTC
TRBV7-3	NA	NA	TRBJ1-1	CASSLSPGMNTEAFF	TGTGCCAGCAGCTTATCCCCAGGGATGAACACTGAAGCTTTCTTT
TRBV6-1	NA	few	TRBJ1-1	CASTRRGGTEAFF	TGTGCCAGCACCAGAAGGGGGGGGACTGAAGCTTTCTTT
TRBV5-4	TRBD1	NA	TRBJ1-4	CASSLPTGEKLFF	TGTGCCAGCAGCTTGCCGACAGGGGAAAAACTGTTTTTT
TRBV25-1	TRBD1	NA	TRBJ2-2	CASSGPDRGLANTGELFF	TGTGCCAGCAGTGGACCGGACAGGGGGCTCGCGAACACCGGGGAGCTGTTTTTT
TRBV9	NA	NA	TRBJ2-2	CASSARQVTGELFF	TGTGCCAGCAGCGCCAGACAGGTCACCGGGGAGCTGTTTTTT
TRBV29-1	NA	NA	TRBJ2-3	CSVEQVTDTQYF	TGCAGCGTTGAGCAGGTCACAGATACGCAGTATTTT
TRBV6-5	NA	NA	TRBJ1-1	CASIGGSTEAFF	TGTGCCAGCATTGGGGGCTCCACTGAAGCTTTCTTT
TRBV27	TRBD1	once	TRBJ1-3	CASSYKGASGNTIYF	TGTGCCAGCAGTTATAAGGGGGCCTCTGGAAACACCATATATTTT
TRBV19	TRBD1	NA	TRBJ1-2	CATTGTGGYTF	TGTGCCACGACAGGGACAGGTGGCTACACCTTC
TRBV2	NA	NA	TRBJ2-3	CASSPAGTDTQYF	TGTGCCAGCAGTCCGGCCGGGACAGATACGCAGTATTTT
TRBV7-9	NA	NA	TRBJ2-5	CASSLGQMRGETQYF	TGTGCCAGCAGCTTAGGTCAGATGAGGGGGGAGACCCAGTACTTC
TRBV7-2	NA	NA	TRBJ1-5	CASSERRGVQPQHF	TGTGCCAGCAGCGAAAGGAGGGGAGTTCAGCCCCAGCATTTT
TRBV7-6	TRBD2	NA	TRBJ2-2	CASSSTIGLGAGELFF	TGTGCCAGCAGCTCAACGATCGGACTAGGGGCCGGGGAGCTGTTTTTT
TRBV6-4	TRBD1	NA	TRBJ1-2	CASSETGKGGYTF	TGTGCCAGCAGTGAGACAGGGAAAGGGGGCTACACCTTC
TRBV5-1	TRBD1	NA	TRBJ1-4	CASSLGGQGREKLFF	TGCGCCAGCAGCTTGGGGGGACAGGGACGAGAAAAACTGTTTTTT
TRBV19	NA	few	TRBJ1-2	CASADRLGGYTF	TGTGCCAGTGCGGACAGACTGGGTGGCTACACCTTC
TRBV15	TRBD2	NA	TRBJ2-1	CATSKNPETSGRLLNEQFF	TGTGCCACCAGCAAAAACCCCGAGACTAGCGGGAGGCTCCTCAATGAGCAGTTCTTC